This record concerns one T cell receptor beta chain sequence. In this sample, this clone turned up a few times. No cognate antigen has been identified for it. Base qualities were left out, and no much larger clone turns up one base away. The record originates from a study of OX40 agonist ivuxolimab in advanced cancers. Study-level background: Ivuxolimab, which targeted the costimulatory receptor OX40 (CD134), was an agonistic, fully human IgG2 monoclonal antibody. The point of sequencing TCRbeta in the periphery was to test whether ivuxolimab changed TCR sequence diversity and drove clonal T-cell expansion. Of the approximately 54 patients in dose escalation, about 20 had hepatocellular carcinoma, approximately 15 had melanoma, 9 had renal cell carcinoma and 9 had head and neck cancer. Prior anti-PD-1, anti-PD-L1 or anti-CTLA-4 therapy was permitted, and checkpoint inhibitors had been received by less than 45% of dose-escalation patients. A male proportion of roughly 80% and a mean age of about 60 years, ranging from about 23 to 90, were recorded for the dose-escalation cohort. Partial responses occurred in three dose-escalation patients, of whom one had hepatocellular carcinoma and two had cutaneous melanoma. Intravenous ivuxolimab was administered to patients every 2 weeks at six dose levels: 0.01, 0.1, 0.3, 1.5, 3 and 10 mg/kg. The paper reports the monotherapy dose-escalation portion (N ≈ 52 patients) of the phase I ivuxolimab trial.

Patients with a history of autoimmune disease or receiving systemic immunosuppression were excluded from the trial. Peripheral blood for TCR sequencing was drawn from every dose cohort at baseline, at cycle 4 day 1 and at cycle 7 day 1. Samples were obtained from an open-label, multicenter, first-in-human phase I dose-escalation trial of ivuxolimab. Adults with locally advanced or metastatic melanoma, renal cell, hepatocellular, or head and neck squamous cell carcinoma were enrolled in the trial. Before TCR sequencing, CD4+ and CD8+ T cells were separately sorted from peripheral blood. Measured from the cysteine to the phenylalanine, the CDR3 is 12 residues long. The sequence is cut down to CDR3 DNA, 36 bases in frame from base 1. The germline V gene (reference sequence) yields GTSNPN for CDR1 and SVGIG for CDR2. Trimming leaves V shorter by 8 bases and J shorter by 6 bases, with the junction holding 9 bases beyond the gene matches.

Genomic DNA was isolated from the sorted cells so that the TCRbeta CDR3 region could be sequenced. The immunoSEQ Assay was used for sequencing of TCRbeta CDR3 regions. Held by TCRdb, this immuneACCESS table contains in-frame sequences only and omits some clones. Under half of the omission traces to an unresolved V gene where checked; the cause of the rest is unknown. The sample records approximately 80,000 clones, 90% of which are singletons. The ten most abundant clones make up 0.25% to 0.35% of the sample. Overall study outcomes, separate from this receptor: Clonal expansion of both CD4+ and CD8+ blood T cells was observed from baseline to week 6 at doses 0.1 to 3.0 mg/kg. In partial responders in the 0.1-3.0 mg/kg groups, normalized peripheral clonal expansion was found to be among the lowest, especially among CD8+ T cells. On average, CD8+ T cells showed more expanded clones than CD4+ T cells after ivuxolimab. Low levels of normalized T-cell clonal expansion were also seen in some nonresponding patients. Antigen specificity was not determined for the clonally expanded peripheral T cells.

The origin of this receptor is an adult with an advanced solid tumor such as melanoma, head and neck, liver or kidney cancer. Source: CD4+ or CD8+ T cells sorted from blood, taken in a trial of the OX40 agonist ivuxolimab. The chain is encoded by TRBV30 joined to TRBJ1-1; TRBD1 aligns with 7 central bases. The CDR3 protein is CAGTGDIAEAFF. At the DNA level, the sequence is TGTGCCGGAACAGGGGATATCGCTGAAGCTTTCTTT.